This TCR beta chain was sequenced for a study of blood T cell repertoires in COVID-19. Study context: Collection of acute and convalescent COVID-19 samples took place in the United States, Italy and Spain. Nucleic acid was either cDNA or gDNA, and it came from T cells, B-cell-depleted T cells, or PBMCs.

The V and J ends lost 0 bases and 2 bases, in that order; junction bases with no gene match: 3. The CDR3 is 15 amino acids. The germline V gene encodes CDR1 MNHEY and CDR2 SVGAGI. In the original analysis: Amplified reference gene primers provided the basis for estimating nucleated cell counts. Sequencing was performed with immunoSEQ multiplex PCR; in TCRdb, only in-frame clones are kept and a portion is missing. V and J calls and clone size are copied from that table; D and trimming were computed from the DNA. The sample yields approximately 160,000 clones, around 81% seen once. This clonotype was sampled from a man aged 60 to 69 with active or convalescent COVID-19. This rearrangement joins TRBV6-5 to TRBJ2-7, with 8 bases fitting TRBD2. Sequences were obtained from peripheral blood. The CDR3 DNA follows: TGTGCCAGCAGTTACTCGAAGCGGGGGACCTACGAGCAGTACTTC. The encoded protein is CASSYSKRGTYEQYF.